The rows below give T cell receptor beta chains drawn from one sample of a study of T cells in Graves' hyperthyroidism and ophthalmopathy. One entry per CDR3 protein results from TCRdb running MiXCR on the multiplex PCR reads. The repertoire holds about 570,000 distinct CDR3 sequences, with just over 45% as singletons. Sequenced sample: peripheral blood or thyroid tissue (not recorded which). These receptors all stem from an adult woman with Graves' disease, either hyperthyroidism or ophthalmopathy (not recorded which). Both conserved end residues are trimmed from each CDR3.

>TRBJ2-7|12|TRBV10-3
AISHPGQASEQY
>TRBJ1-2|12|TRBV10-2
ASSESRGDYGYT
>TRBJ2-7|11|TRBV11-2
ASSRFWDYEQY
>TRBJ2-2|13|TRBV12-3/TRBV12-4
ASSRQGAGTGELF
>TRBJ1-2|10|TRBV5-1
ASSTPQGSYT
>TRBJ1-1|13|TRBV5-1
ASSPTTGWGTEAF
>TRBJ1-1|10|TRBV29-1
SLDGRNTEAF
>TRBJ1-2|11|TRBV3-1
ASSQMREGGYT
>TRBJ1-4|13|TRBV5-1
ASSVGQGGNEKLF
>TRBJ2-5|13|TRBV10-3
AIKAPRQGNQPQY